These 9 T cell receptor beta chains came from one sample sequenced in a study of cytomegalovirus exposure and HLA in healthy donors. The PCR made use of 60 Vbeta and 13 Jbeta primers. The repertoire was sequenced with immunoSEQ multiplex PCR; TCRdb's copy has only in-frame clones and lacks some. The data hold about 120,000 clones, with 74% observed a single time. Sequencing was performed on PBMCs. Receptors were obtained from a human donor in good health.

The chain links TRBV5-6 to TRBJ2-7; no reliable D call. The V gene's germline CDR1 is SGHDT and CDR2 YYEEEE. Trimming pared 0 bases from V and 4 bases from J, leaving 8 bases between. The CDR3 extends over 13 amino acids. CDR3 amino acids: CASSLAEKYEQYF. The CDR3 coding sequence is TGTGCCAGCAGCTTGGCGGAGAAATACGAGCAGTACTTC.

J is TRBJ1-1 and V is TRBV15, with D unresolved. This CDR3 spans 12 amino acids. CDR1 LNHNV and CDR2 YYDKDF come from the germline V gene (reference sequence). Trimming stripped 1 base from V and 9 bases from J, with 9 bases between. CDR3 in DNA: TGTGCCACCAGCAGAGGCGCGGAACAAGCTTTCTTT. Translated: CATSRGAEQAFF.

CDR3 loop: CASSSGRGRETQYF. For the CDR3, the DNA is TGTGCCAGCAGCTCCGGGAGGGGGAGAGAGACCCAGTACTTC. The chain employs TRBV7-3 and TRBJ2-5; TRBD2 matches at 8 bases. The CDR3 consists of 14 residues. From germline, CDR1 is SGHTA and CDR2 FQGTGA. V lost 4 bases and J lost 4; bases outside the gene matches: 5.

Details on this clone: Other DNA sequences in this sample translate to the same CDR3. CDR3 sequence reads: CAWSVRRGSTDTQYF. CDR3 coding DNA: TGTGCCTGGAGTGTAAGACGGGGGAGCACAGATACGCAGTATTTT. V is TRBV30 and J is TRBJ2-3; TRBD2 might be the D (6 bases). The V and J ends lost 0 bases and 0 bases respectively, with 10 bases between them. Germline V gene sequence: CDR1 GTSNPN, CDR2 SVGIG (reference sequence). The CDR3 is 15 amino acids. Full variable domain (outside the CDR3, taken from reference TRBV30 and TRBJ2-3): SQTIHQWPATLVQPVGSPLSLECTVEGTSNPNLYWYRQAAGRGLQLLFYSVGIGQISSEVPQNLSASRPQDRQFILSSKKLLLSDSGFYLCAWSVRRGSTDTQYFGPGTRLTVL.

The chain carries TRBV4-2 and TRBJ1-2; 10 positions match TRBD1. CDR1 is LGHNA and CDR2 is YNFKEQ in the germline V gene. With V trimmed by 0 bases and J by 4 bases, 8 bases remained unmatched. The length of the CDR3 is 17 residues. The DNA of the CDR3 is TGTGCCAGCAGCCAAGATCTTGGACAGGGGGTCTCCTATGGCTACACCTTC. Residues: CASSQDLGQGVSYGYTF.

V is TRBV7-9 and J is TRBJ1-1, with D unresolved. With 1 base removed from V and 4 bases from J, the gap between germline ends came to 7 bases. Looked up from germline, CDR1 is SEHNR and CDR2 is FQNEAQ (reference sequence). This CDR3 has 13 residues. The CDR3 nucleotides are TGTGCCAGCAGCTTAGTTGAGGGCACTGAAGCTTTCTTT. Translation: CASSLVEGTEAFF.

V and J are TRBV5-5 and TRBJ1-1, with 7 bases aligning to TRBD1. V lost 0 bases, J lost 4 bases, and 6 bases stayed unmatched. This CDR3 has 15 residues. Germline V CDR1 and CDR2: SGHKS, YYEKEE (reference sequence). Written as DNA, the CDR3 is TGTGCCAGCAGCTTGGGTGACAGGGTAGTCACTGAAGCTTTCTTT. It is translated as CASSLGDRVVTEAFF. The whole variable domain, remainder taken from reference TRBV5-5 and TRBJ1-1, is DAGVTQSPTHLIKTRGQQVTLRCSPISGHKSVSWYQQVLGQGPQFIFQYYEKEERGRGNFPDRFSARQFPNYSSELNVNALLLGDSALYLCASSLGDRVVTEAFFGQGTRLTVV.

There are many counts of this clone. CDR3: CASSPQGTQPQHF. As DNA, the CDR3 is TGTGCCAGTAGTCCCCAGGGAACCCAGCCCCAGCATTTT. The chain is built from TRBV19 and TRBJ1-5, with D maybe TRBD1 (5 bases). Germline loops: CDR1 LNHDA, CDR2 SQIVND (reference sequence). Trimming pared 5 bases from V and 7 bases from J, leaving 12 bases between. The CDR3 extends over 13 amino acids.

This chain connects TRBV15 to TRBJ2-7; a possible D gene is TRBD2 (6 bases). This CDR3 comprises 15 residues. Deletions cut 0 bases from V and 5 bases from J, with 14 bases between. Germline CDR1 and CDR2: LNHNV and YYDKDF (reference sequence). The DNA for the CDR3 is TGTGCCACCAGCAGAGATCCAGGGAGGCAGGACGAGCAGTACTTC. Residues: CATSRDPGRQDEQYF.